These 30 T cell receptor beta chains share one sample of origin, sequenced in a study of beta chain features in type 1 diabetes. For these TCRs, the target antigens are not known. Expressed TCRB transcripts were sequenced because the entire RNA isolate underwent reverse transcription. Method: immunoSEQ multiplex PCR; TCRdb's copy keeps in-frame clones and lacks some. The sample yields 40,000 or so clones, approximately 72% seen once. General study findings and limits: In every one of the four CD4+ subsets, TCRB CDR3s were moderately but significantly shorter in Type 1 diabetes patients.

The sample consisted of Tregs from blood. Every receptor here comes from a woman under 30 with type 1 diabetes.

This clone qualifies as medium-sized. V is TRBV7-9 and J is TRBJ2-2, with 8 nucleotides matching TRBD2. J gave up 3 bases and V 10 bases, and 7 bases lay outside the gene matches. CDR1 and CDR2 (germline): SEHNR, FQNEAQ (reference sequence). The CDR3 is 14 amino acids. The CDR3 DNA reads TGTGCCACCGAACTAGCGGTTTACACCGGGGAGCTGTTTTTT. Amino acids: CATELAVYTGELFF.

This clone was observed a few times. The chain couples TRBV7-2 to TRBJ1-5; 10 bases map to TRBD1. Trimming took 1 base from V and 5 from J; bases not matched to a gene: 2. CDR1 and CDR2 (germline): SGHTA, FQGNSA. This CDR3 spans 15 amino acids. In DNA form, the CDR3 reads TGTGCCAGCAGCTTAGTTGGGACAGGGGATCAGCCCCAGCATTTT. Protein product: CASSLVGTGDQPQHF.

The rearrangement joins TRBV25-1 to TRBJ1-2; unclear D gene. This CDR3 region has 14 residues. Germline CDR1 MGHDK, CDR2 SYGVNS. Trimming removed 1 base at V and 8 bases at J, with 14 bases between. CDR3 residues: CASSELWQASGYTF. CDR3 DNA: TGTGCCAGCAGTGAATTATGGCAGGCCTCAGGCTACACCTTC.

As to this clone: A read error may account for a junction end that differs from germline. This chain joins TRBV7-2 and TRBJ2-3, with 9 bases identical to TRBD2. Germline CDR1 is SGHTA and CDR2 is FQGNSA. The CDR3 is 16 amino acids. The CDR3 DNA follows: TGTGCCGGCAGCCCAAACGGAGGACTAGCGCCAGATACGCAGTATTTT. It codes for CAGSPNGGLAPDTQYF.

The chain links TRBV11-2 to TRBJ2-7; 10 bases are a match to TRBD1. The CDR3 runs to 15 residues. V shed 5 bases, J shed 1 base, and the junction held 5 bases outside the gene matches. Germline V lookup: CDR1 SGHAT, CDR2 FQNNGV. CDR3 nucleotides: TGTGCCAGCAGCCCCCGGGGACAGGGGTCCTACGAGCAGTACTTC. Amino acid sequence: CASSPRGQGSYEQYF.

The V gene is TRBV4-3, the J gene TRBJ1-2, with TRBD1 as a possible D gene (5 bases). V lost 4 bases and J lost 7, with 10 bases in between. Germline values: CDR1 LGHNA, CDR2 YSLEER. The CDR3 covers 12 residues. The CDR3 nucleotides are TGCGCCAGCAGCCGTTGGGGGGGTGGCTACACCTTC. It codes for CASSRWGGGYTF.

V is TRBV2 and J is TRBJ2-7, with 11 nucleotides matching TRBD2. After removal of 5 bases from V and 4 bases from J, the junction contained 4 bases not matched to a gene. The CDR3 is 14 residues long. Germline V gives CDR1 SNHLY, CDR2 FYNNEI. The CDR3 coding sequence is TGTGCCAGCAGTAGGGGACTAGCGGCATACGAGCAGTACTTC. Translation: CASSRGLAAYEQYF.

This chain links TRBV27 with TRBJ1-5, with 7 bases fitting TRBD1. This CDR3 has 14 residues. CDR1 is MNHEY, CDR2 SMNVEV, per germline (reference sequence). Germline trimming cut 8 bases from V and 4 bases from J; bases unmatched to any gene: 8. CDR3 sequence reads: CASGTDRPNQPQHF. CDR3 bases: TGTGCCAGCGGAACGGACAGGCCGAATCAGCCCCAGCATTTT.

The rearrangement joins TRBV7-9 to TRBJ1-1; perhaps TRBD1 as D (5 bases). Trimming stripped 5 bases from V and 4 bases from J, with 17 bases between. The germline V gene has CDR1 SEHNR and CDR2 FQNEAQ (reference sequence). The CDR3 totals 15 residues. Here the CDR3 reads CASSPGSWTTTEAFF. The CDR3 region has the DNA TGTGCCAGCAGCCCGGGTTCTTGGACAACCACTGAAGCTTTCTTT.

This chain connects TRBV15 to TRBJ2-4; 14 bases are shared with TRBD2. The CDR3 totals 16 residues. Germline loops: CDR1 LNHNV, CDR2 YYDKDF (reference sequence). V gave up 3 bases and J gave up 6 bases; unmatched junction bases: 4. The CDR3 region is CATSSGTSGSGNIQYF. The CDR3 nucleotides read TGTGCCACCAGCAGCGGGACTAGCGGGAGCGGAAACATTCAGTACTTC. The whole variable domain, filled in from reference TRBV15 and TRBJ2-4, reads DAMVIQNPRYQVTQFGKPVTLSCSQTLNHNVMYWYQQKSSQAPKLLFHYYDKDFNNEADTPDNFQSRRPNTSFCFLDIRSPGLGDTAMYLCATSSGTSGSGNIQYFGAGTRLSVL.

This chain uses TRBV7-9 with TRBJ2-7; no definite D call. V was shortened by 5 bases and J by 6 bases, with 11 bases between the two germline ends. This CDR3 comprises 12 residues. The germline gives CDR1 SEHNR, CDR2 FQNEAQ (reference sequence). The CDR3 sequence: CASSLSLVEQYF. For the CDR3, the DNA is TGTGCCAGCAGCCTATCATTGGTCGAGCAGTACTTC.

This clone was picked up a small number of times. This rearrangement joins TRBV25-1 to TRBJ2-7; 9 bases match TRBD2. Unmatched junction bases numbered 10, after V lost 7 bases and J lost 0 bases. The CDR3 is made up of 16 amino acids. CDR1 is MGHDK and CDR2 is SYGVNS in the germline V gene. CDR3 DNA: TGTGCCAGCACACCTATGGGTAGCGGGAGCTCCTACGAGCAGTACTTC. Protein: CASTPMGSGSSYEQYF.

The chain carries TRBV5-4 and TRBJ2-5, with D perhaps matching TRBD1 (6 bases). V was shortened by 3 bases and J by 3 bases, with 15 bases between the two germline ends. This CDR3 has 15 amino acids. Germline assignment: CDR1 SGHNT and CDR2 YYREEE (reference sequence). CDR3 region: CASSSSGAQKETQYF. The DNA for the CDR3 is TGTGCCAGCAGCTCTTCAGGGGCTCAGAAAGAGACCCAGTACTTC.

The CDR3 spells CASSGRGNSYEQYF. The DNA for the CDR3 is TGCGCCAGCAGCGGCAGGGGGAATTCCTACGAGCAGTACTTC. The chain carries TRBV5-1 and TRBJ2-7; 7 bases align to TRBD1. CDR1 SGHRS and CDR2 YFSETQ come from the germline V gene. This CDR3 has 14 residues. J gave up 1 base and V 4 bases, and 5 bases lay outside the gene matches.

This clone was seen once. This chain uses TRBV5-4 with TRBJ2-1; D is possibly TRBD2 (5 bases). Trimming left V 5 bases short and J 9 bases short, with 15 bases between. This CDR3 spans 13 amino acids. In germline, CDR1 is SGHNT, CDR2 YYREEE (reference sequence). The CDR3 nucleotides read TGTGCCAGCAGGACGCGGGCGTCGTCTGAGCAGTTCTTC. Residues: CASRTRASSEQFF.

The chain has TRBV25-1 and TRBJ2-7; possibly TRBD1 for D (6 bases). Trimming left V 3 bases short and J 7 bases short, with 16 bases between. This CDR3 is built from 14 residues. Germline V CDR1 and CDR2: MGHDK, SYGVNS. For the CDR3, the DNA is TGTGCCAGCAGTGACTTGACAGGACCTCGAGAGCAGTACTTC. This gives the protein CASSDLTGPREQYF.

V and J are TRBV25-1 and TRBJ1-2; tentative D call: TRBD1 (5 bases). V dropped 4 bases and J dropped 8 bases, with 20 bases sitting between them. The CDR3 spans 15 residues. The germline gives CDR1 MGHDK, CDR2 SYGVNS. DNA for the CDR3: TGTGCCAGCAGTGGCAGGGTACTTCGGAGCGAAGGCTACACCTTC. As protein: CASSGRVLRSEGYTF.

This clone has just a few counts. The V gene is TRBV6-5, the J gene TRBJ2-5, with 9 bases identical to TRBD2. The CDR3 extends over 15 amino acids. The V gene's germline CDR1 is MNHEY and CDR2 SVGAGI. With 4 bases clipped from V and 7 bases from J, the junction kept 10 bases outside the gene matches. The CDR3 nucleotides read TGTGCCAGCAGTTCACCTAGCGGGGCCGGAGGGACCCAGTACTTC. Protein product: CASSSPSGAGGTQYF.

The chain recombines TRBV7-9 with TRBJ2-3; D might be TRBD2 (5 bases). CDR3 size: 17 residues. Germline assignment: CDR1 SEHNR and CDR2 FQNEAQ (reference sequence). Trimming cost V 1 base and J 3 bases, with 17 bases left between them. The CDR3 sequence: CASSLGERWLATDTQYF. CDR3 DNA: TGTGCCAGCAGCTTAGGAGAACGGTGGCTAGCAACAGATACGCAGTATTTT. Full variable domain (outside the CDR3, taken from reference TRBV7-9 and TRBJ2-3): DTGVSQNPRHKITKRGQNVTFRCDPISEHNRLYWYRQTLGQGPEFLTYFQNEAQLEKSRLLSDRFSAERPKGSFSTLEIQRTEQGDSAMYLCASSLGERWLATDTQYFGPGTRLTVL.

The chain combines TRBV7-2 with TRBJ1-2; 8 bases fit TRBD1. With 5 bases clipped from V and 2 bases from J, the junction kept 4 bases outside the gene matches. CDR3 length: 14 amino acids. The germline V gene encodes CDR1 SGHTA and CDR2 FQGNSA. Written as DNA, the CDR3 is TGTGCCAGCAGCCCAGGGGGCATGAACTATGGCTACACCTTC. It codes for CASSPGGMNYGYTF.

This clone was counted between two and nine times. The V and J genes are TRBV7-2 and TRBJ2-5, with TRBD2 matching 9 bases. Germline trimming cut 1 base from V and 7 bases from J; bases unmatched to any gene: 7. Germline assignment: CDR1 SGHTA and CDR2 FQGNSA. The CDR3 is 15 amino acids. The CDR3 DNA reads TGTGCCAGCAGCTTAGTGCTTAGCGGGGGCGGGACCCAGTACTTC. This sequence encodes CASSLVLSGGGTQYF.

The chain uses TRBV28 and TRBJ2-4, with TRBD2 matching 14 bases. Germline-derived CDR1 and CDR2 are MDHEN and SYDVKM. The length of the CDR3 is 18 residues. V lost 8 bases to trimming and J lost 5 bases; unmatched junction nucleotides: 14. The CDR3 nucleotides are TGTGCCAGCCGAGAACCCGGGACTAGCGGGAGATTTCAAAACATTCAGTACTTC. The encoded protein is CASREPGTSGRFQNIQYF.

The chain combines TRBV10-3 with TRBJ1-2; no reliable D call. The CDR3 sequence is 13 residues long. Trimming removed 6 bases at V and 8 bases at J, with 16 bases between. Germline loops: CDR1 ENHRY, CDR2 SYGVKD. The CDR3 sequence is CAISLSIGGGYTF. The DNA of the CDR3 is TGTGCCATCAGCCTTTCGATTGGCGGAGGCTACACCTTC.

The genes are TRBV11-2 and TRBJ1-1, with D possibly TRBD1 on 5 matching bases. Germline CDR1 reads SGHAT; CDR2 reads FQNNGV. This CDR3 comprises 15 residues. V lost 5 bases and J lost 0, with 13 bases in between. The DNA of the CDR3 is TGTGCCAGCAGCGAAGGAGGGACGCTGAACACTGAAGCTTTCTTT. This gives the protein CASSEGGTLNTEAFF.

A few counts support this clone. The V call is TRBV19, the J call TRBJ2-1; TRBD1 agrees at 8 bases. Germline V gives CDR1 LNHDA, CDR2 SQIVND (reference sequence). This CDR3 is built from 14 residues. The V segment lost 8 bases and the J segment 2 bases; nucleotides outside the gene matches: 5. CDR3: CASRTGNPYNEQFF. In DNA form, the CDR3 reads TGTGCCAGTCGGACAGGGAACCCCTACAATGAGCAGTTCTTC.

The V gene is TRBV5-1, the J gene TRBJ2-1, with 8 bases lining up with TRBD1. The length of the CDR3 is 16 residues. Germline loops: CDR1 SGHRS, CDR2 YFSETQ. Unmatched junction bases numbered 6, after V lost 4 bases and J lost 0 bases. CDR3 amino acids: CASSPNTGGSYNEQFF. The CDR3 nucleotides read TGCGCCAGCAGCCCGAACACAGGGGGCTCCTACAATGAGCAGTTCTTC. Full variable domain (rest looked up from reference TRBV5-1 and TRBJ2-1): KAGVTQTPRYLIKTRGQQVTLSCSPISGHRSVSWYQQTPGQGLQFLFEYFSETQRNKGNFPGRFSGRQFSNSRSEMNVSTLELGDSALYLCASSPNTGGSYNEQFFGPGTRLTVL.

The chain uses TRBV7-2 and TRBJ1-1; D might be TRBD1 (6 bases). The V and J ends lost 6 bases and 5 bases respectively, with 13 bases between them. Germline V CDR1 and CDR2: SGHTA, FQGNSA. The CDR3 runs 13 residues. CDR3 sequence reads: CASRSSGVTEAFF. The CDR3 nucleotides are TGTGCCAGCAGATCATCAGGGGTTACTGAAGCTTTCTTT.

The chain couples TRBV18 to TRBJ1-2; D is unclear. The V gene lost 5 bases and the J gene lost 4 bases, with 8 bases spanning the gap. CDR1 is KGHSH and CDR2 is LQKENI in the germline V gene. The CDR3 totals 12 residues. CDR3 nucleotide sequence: TGTGCCAGCTCATTACTCTCCTATGGCTACACCTTC. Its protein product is CASSLLSYGYTF.

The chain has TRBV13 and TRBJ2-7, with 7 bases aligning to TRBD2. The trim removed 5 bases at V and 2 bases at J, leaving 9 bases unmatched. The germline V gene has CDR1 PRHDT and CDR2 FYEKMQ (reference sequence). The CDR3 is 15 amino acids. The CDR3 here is CASSGVLADTYEQYF. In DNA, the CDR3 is TGTGCCAGCAGCGGGGTTCTAGCGGACACCTACGAGCAGTACTTC. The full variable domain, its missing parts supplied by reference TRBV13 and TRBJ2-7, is AAGVIQSPRHLIKEKRETATLKCYPIPRHDTVYWYQQGPGQDPQFLISFYEKMQSDKGSIPDRFSAQQFSDYHSELNMSSLELGDSALYFCASSGVLADTYEQYFGPGTRLTVT.

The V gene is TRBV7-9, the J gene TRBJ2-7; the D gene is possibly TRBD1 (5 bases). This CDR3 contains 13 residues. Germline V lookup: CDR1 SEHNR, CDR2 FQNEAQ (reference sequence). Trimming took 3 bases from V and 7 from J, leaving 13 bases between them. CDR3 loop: CASSLLPGMEQYF. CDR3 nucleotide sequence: TGTGCCAGCAGCTTGCTACCAGGGATGGAGCAGTACTTC.